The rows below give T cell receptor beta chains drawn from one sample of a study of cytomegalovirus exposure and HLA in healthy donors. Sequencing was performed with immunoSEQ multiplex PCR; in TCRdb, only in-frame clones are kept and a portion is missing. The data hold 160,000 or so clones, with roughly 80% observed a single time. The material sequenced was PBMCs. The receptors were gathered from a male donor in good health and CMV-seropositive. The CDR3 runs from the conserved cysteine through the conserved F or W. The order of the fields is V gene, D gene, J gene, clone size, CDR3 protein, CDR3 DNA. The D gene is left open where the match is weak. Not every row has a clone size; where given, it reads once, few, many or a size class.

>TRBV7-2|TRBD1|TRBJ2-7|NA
CASSLEGRGIYEQYF
TGTGCCAGCAGCTTAGAGGGCAGGGGGATCTACGAGCAGTACTTC
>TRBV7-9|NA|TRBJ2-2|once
CASSLVVRVGNTGELFF
TGTGCCAGCAGCTTAGTGGTCAGGGTTGGGAACACCGGGGAGCTGTTTTTT
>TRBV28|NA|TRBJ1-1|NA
CASTQTVFLNTEAFF
TGTGCCAGCACTCAAACGGTGTTTCTGAACACTGAAGCTTTCTTT
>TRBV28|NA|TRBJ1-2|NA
CASSTPGVQGLVNGYTF
TGTGCCAGCAGTACACCTGGGGTGCAGGGATTAGTGAATGGCTACACCTTC
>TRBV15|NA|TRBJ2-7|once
CATSNTQGYEQYF
TGTGCCACCAGCAACACTCAGGGGTACGAGCAGTACTTC
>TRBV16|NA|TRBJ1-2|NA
CASSLIGRGYGYTF
TGTGCCAGCAGCCTAATCGGTCGGGGCTATGGCTACACCTTC
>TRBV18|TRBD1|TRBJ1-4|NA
CASSGDSEKLFF
TGTGCCAGCTCAGGGGACAGCGAAAAACTGTTTTTT
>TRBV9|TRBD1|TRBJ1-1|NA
CASSVDLPGTVNTEAFF
TGTGCCAGCAGCGTAGATCTCCCCGGGACAGTGAACACTGAAGCTTTCTTT
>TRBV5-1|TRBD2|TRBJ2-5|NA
CASSQGRRTSGGETQYF
TGCGCCAGCAGCCAAGGCCGTCGGACTAGCGGGGGAGAGACCCAGTACTTC
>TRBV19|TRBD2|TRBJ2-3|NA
CASLAGDVDTQYF
TGTGCCAGTCTAGCGGGGGACGTGGATACGCAGTATTTT
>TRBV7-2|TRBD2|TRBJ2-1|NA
CASLLAGGQVTNEQFF
TGTGCCAGCTTACTAGCGGGGGGCCAGGTTACCAATGAGCAGTTCTTC
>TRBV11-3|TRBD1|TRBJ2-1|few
CASSPTGGWDNEQFF
TGTGCCAGCAGCCCCACAGGGGGCTGGGACAATGAGCAGTTCTTC
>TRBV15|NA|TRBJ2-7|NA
CATSRDTPYEQYF
TGTGCCACCAGCAGGGACACTCCCTACGAGCAGTACTTC
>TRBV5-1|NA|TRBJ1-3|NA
CASSLGILYDTIYF
TGCGCCAGCAGCTTGGGCATTCTCTACGACACCATATATTTT
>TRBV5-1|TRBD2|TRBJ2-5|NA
CASSPRLAGQETQYF
TGCGCCAGCAGCCCGAGACTAGCGGGGCAAGAGACCCAGTACTTC
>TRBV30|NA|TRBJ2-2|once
CAWSVLVGAGTGELFF
TGTGCCTGGAGTGTACTGGTGGGGGCCGGCACCGGGGAGCTGTTTTTT
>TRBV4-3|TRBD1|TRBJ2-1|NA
CASSTQGQGYNEQFF
TGCGCCAGCAGTACCCAGGGACAGGGCTACAATGAGCAGTTCTTC
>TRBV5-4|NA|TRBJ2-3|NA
CASSLPISTDTQYF
TGTGCCAGCAGCTTGCCTATAAGCACAGATACGCAGTATTTT
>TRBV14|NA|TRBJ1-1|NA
CASSQGGQNTEAFF
TGTGCCAGCAGCCAAGGGGGCCAGAACACTGAAGCTTTCTTT
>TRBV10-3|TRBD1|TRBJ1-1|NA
CAISGTGADTEAFF
TGTGCCATCAGCGGGACAGGGGCGGACACTGAAGCTTTCTTT
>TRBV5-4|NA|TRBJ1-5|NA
CASSPPRTDSNQPQHF
TGTGCCAGCAGCCCGCCCCGGACAGATAGCAATCAGCCCCAGCATTTT
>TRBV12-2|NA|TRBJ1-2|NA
CASRLAMTGDGYTF
TGTGCAAGTCGCTTAGCGATGACAGGAGATGGCTACACCTTC
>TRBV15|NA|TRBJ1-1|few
CATSRDVTEAFF
TGTGCCACCAGCAGAGATGTGACAGAAGCTTTCTTT
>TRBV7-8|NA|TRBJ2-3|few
CASRSPGTDTQYF
TGTGCCAGCAGGTCCCCTGGCACAGATACGCAGTATTTT
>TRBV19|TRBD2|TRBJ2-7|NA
CASSGTSVGEQYF
TGTGCCAGTAGCGGGACTAGCGTGGGCGAGCAGTACTTC
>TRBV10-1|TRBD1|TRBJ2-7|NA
CASSKTGTYEQYF
TGCGCCAGCAGTAAGACAGGGACCTACGAGCAGTACTTC
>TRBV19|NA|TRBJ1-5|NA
CASSIGPQGFNQPQHF
TGTGCCAGTAGTATAGGCCCACAGGGTTTCAATCAGCCCCAGCATTTT
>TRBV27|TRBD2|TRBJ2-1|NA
CASSLSGGGISYNEQFF
TGTGCCAGCAGTTTAAGTGGGGGGGGGATCTCCTACAATGAGCAGTTCTTC
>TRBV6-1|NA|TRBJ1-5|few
CASSEQHGTFTYSNQPQHF
TGTGCCAGCAGTGAACAACACGGGACTTTTACCTATAGCAATCAGCCCCAGCATTTT
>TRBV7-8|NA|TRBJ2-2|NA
CASSFIGAGELFF
TGTGCCAGCAGCTTTATAGGGGCCGGGGAGCTGTTTTTT
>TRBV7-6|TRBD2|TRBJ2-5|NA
CASSLEPPTLAGGQETQYF
TGTGCCAGCAGCTTAGAACCCCCGACGCTAGCGGGGGGGCAAGAGACCCAGTACTTC
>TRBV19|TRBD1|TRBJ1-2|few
CASSRGQGGGYTF
TGTGCCAGTAGTCGAGGACAGGGAGGCGGCTACACCTTC
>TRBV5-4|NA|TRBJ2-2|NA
CASSLRGGELFF
TGTGCCAGCAGCTTAAGGGGCGGGGAGCTGTTTTTT
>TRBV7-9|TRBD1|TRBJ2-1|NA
CASARGTVGNEQFF
TGTGCCAGCGCAAGAGGGACAGTAGGCAATGAGCAGTTCTTC
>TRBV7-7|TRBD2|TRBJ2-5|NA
CASSPLAGGQETQYF
TGTGCCAGCAGCCCACTAGCGGGAGGACAAGAGACCCAGTACTTC
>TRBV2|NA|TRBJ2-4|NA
CASNFRGNSQYF
TGTGCCAGCAATTTCAGGGGAAACAGTCAGTACTTC
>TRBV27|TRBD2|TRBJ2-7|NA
CASSLSRASGRREQYF
TGTGCCAGCAGCCTATCGAGGGCTAGCGGGAGAAGGGAGCAGTACTTC
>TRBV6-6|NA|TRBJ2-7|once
CASSYSDGGGEQYF
TGTGCCAGCAGTTACTCCGACGGCGGCGGCGAGCAGTACTTC
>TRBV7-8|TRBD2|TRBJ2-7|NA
CASSLALTSGEVTYEQYF
TGTGCCAGCAGCTTAGCTCTGACTAGCGGGGAGGTTACCTACGAGCAGTACTTC
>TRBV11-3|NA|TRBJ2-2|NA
CASSHPDKANTGELFF
TGTGCCAGCAGCCACCCCGACAAGGCAAACACCGGGGAGCTGTTTTTT
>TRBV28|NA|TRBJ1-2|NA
CASSLQYVQYGYTF
TGTGCCAGCAGTCTACAGTACGTTCAGTATGGCTACACCTTC
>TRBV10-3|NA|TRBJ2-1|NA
CAISKSGGNSANEQFF
TGTGCCATCAGTAAAAGTGGTGGAAATAGCGCCAATGAGCAGTTCTTC
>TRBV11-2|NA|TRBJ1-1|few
CASSGRQWETEAFF
TGTGCCAGCAGCGGAAGACAATGGGAGACTGAAGCTTTCTTT
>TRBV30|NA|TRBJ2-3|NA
CAWTGADTQYF
TGTGCCTGGACGGGGGCAGATACGCAGTATTTT
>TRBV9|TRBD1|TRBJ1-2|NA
CASSVWALDRGVYGYTF
TGTGCCAGCAGCGTATGGGCCCTGGACAGGGGCGTCTATGGCTACACCTTC
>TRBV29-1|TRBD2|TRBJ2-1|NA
CSSSGAAYNEQFF
TGCAGCAGTAGCGGGGCAGCTTACAATGAGCAGTTCTTC
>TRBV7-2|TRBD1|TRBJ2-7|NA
CASSYRGGQVGYEQYF
TGTGCCAGCAGCTACCGAGGGGGACAGGTGGGGTACGAGCAGTACTTC
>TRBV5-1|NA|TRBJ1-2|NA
CASSLDEEVYGYTF
TGCGCCAGCAGCTTGGACGAGGAGGTCTATGGCTACACCTTC
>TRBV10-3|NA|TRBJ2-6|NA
CATGLSGTGANVLTF
TGTGCCACCGGATTAAGCGGTACTGGGGCCAACGTCCTGACTTTC
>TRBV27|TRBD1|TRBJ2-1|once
CASSLSGTGVNEQFF
TGTGCCAGCAGTTTATCCGGGACAGGGGTCAATGAGCAGTTCTTC
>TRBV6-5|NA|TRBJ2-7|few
CASSYKKDWPPYEQYF
TGTGCCAGCAGTTACAAGAAGGACTGGCCGCCCTACGAGCAGTACTTC
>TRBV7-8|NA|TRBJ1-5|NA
CASRSGTSSPNQPQHF
TGTGCCAGCAGGTCCGGGACAAGTTCTCCCAATCAGCCCCAGCATTTT
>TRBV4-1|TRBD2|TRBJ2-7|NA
CASSDFGGGFYEQYF
TGCGCCAGCAGCGACTTCGGCGGGGGGTTCTACGAGCAGTACTTC
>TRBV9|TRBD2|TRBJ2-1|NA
CASSVARTSINEQFF
TGTGCCAGCAGCGTAGCCCGGACTAGTATCAATGAGCAGTTCTTC
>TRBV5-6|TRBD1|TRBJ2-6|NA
CASSWDSLGANVLTF
TGTGCCAGCAGCTGGGACAGTTTGGGGGCCAACGTCCTGACTTTC
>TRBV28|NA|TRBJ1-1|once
CASTDRNTEAFF
TGTGCCAGCACGGACAGGAACACTGAAGCTTTCTTT
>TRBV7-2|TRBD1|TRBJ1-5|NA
CASSSQGGLNQPQHF
TGTGCCAGCAGCTCACAGGGGGGGTTGAATCAGCCCCAGCATTTT